The entry below gives a single T cell receptor beta chain sequence along with its context. Its antigen is as yet unknown. The data belong to a study of T cell repertoires in cytomegalovirus infection. Overall study: Public TCR beta signatures indicated both CMV infection and matching HLA type. Study outcomes and limitations: HLA-C-restricted, CMV-specific TCR beta clonotypes were dominant ex vivo. Carriers of CMV plus the relevant HLA were identified by cumulative public TCR beta family frequency.

One entry per CDR3 protein results from TCRdb running MiXCR on the reads. The sample lists 150,000 to 190,000 distinct CDR3 sequences, about a quarter occurring once. V trimming: 4 bases; J trimming: 6 bases; junction bases outside the gene matches: 6. In germline, CDR1 is KGHDR, CDR2 SFDVKD. The CDR3 sequence is 15 residues long. The sample consisted of PBMCs. This TCR came from a human donor in good health (CMV status not recorded). Some clones in this sample may be carry-over from other donors' samples. V and J are TRBV24-1 and TRBJ1-4; TRBD1 aligns across 8 bases. The CDR3 sequence is CATSDPGQGDEKLFF. DNA of the CDR3: TGTGCCACCAGTGACCCTGGACAGGGCGATGAAAAACTGTTTTTT.